The rows below give T cell receptor beta chains drawn from one sample of a study of untreated major depressive disorder. Data came from immunoSEQ multiplex PCR; TCRdb stores just in-frame clones and leaves some out. The table has around 20,000 clones, approximately 95% seen once; the top ten hold around 0.32%. Sequences were obtained from CD4+ T cells from PBMCs. The receptor source for this set is a young man in good health. Both conserved end residues are part of each CDR3. A D gene is named only where the DNA matches it firmly. The size field is filled for only some rows; it gives once, few, many or a size class.

v_call	clone_size	j_call	d_call	cdr3_aa	cdr3_nt
TRBV25-1	-	TRBJ1-4	-	CASSEVLGNEKLFF	TGTGCCAGCAGTGAAGTACTGGGTAATGAAAAACTGTTTTTT
TRBV30	-	TRBJ2-7	TRBD1	CAWRDRDF	TGTGCCTGGAGAGACAGGGACTTC
TRBV19	-	TRBJ1-2	-	CASSMRTAYGYTF	TGTGCCAGTAGTATGAGGACAGCGTATGGCTACACCTTC
TRBV6-6	-	TRBJ1-5	-	CASSYANQPQHF	TGTGCCAGCAGTTACGCGAATCAGCCCCAGCATTTT
TRBV6-5	-	TRBJ2-5	TRBD1	CASSYGTGVPQETQYF	TGTGCCAGCAGTTACGGGACAGGGGTCCCTCAAGAGACCCAGTACTTC
TRBV27	once	TRBJ2-7	-	CASSLKGEWYEQYF	TGTGCCAGCAGTTTAAAGGGGGAATGGTACGAGCAGTACTTC
TRBV2	-	TRBJ2-2	-	CASSASRQVSTGELFF	TGTGCCAGCAGTGCATCCCGCCAGGTCTCAACCGGGGAGCTGTTTTTT
TRBV5-1	-	TRBJ1-4	-	CASSLGQGITNEKLFF	TGCGCCAGCAGCTTGGGCCAGGGAATAACTAATGAAAAACTGTTTTTT
TRBV4-3	-	TRBJ2-2	-	CASSPRRSGGELFF	TGCGCCAGCAGCCCCCGCCGATCCGGCGGGGAGCTGTTTTTT
TRBV11-2	-	TRBJ2-7	-	CASRSIKGGRGVSYEQYF	TGTGCCAGCCGATCGATAAAGGGCGGCAGGGGTGTTTCCTACGAGCAGTACTTC
TRBV30	-	TRBJ2-2	-	CAWSVRDAGELFF	TGTGCCTGGAGTGTAAGGGACGCGGGAGAGCTGTTTTTT
TRBV19	-	TRBJ1-5	-	CASTRQDRTQPQHF	TGTGCCAGTACCCGACAGGATCGTACTCAGCCCCAGCATTTT
TRBV5-1	few	TRBJ2-7	-	CASSQMTGPYEQYF	TGCGCCAGCAGCCAGATGACAGGCCCCTACGAGCAGTACTTC
TRBV29-1	-	TRBJ2-3	-	CSVEDRDTQYF	TGCAGCGTTGAAGATCGGGATACGCAGTATTTT
TRBV6-1	few	TRBJ1-2	TRBD1	CASSALQGEYGYTF	TGTGCCAGCAGTGCCCTACAGGGGGAGTATGGCTACACCTTC